Below are 16 T cell receptor beta chains sequenced from a single sample in a study of tumor-infiltrating lymphocytes in primary liver carcinoma. A constant-region primer primed TCR beta cDNA synthesis from about 550 ng of total RNA. Construction of TCR beta libraries relied on three successive nested multiplex PCR rounds employing slightly modified ARM-PCR. Use of TRBV1-TRBV30 forward primers with a C-beta reverse primer characterized the first two PCR rounds, which lasted about 10 cycles each. TCRdb reanalysed the multiplex PCR reads using MiXCR and keeps one entry per CDR3 protein. The sample carries approximately 190,000 distinct CDR3 sequences, about 85% recorded once. Starting material for RNA and DNA co-extraction consisted of roughly 20-34 mg of unsorted bulk tissue. The sample consisted of tumor tissue from primary liver carcinoma. These receptors were collected from a man between 40 and 49 years old with primary liver carcinoma and hepatitis B virus infection.

To note about this clonotype: Relative to the germline gene, one junction end is altered; a read error may explain this. The V and J genes are TRBV4-2 and TRBJ2-6, with a possible D match to TRBD2 (6 bases). The CDR3 totals 18 residues. Germline CDR1 is LGHNA and CDR2 is YNFKEQ. This CDR3 reads CASSQDHRGSTGANVLTF. The CDR3 coding sequence is TGTGCGAGCAGCCAAGATCATCGGGGGAGCACTGGGGCCAACGTCCTGACTTTC.

The J gene is TRBJ2-5, the V gene TRBV6-6, with unresolved D. Between the trimmed V and J ends, which lost 10 bases and 4 bases, there was a span of 13 bases. The CDR3 totals 12 residues. The V gene's germline CDR1 is MNHNY and CDR2 SVGAGI (reference sequence). This chain's CDR3 is CANSLSVETQYF. The CDR3 region has the DNA TGTGCCAACAGCTTGTCGGTAGAGACCCAGTACTTC.

This clonotype was found a few times. A single base separates this from a much larger clone, so it may be a read error. The chain employs TRBV14 and TRBJ2-7; weak D call: TRBD1 (6 bases). The CDR3 spans 14 residues. From germline, CDR1 is SGHDN and CDR2 FVKESK. This CDR3 reads CVSSLKNRAYEQYF. The CDR3, as DNA: TGTGTCAGCAGCCTCAAAAACAGGGCCTACGAGCAGTACTTC.

This clonotype was recorded only once. It may be a read error: a sequence one base away is much more abundant. The rearrangement joins TRBV28 to TRBJ2-3; tentatively, D is TRBD1 or TRBD2 (5 bases each). CDR1 and CDR2 from the germline V gene are MDHEN and SYDVKM. The CDR3 totals 15 residues. CDR3 sequence reads: CASSLGTGLTDMQYF. The CDR3 coding sequence is TGTGCCAGCAGTTTAGGTACAGGACTCACAGATATGCAGTATTTT.

This clonotype was detected only once. V gene TRBV10-3 combines with J gene TRBJ2-1; D not resolved. CDR3 size: 15 residues. Germline values: CDR1 ENHRY, CDR2 SYGVKD. V was shortened by 6 bases and J by 0 bases, with 12 bases between the two germline ends. The CDR3 region is CAIRASVISYNEQFF. The CDR3 DNA reads TGTGCCATCAGGGCTAGTGTGATCTCCTACAATGAGCAGTTCTTC.

The V gene is TRBV5-6, the J gene TRBJ2-6; D possibly uses TRBD1 or TRBD2 (5 bases each). This CDR3 region has 15 residues. Germline CDR1 reads SGHDT; CDR2 reads YYEEEE. V was pared by 5 bases and J by 18 bases, with 27 bases between. The CDR3 region has the DNA TGTGCCAGCAGACCCGGGACGGCTGGGGCCAACATCCCGACTTTC. It translates to CASRPGTAGANIPTF.

Details on this clonotype: This may be a read error, as it is one base from a much larger clone. The V and J genes are TRBV28 and TRBJ1-2, with a tentative D call TRBD1 (5 bases). The CDR3 consists of 14 residues. V lost 5 bases and J 7 bases, leaving 17 bases between the germline ends. CDR1 and CDR2 (germline): MDHEN, SYDVKM. CDR3: CASSPTDSVAGYTF. The DNA for the CDR3 is TGTGCCAGCAGTCCAACTGACAGCGTGGCTGGCTACACCTTC.

Comment on this clonotype: The conserved phenylalanine or tryptophan normally closing the CDR3 is absent here, so this likely arose from a read error. The rearrangement joins TRBV4-3 to TRBJ2-7; D might be TRBD1 or TRBD2, each matching 6 bases. Germline V gives CDR1 LGHNA, CDR2 YSLEER. CDR3 length: 15 amino acids. Here the CDR3 reads CSSSQDRGAGNEQYL. The CDR3 DNA reads TGCTCCAGCAGCCAAGATAGGGGGGCTGGAAACGAGCAGTACTTA.

Comments on this clonotype: This may arise from a read error, as a much more abundant clone is one base away. This chain connects TRBV28 to TRBJ2-7; D ambiguous. Per germline, CDR1 MDHEN and CDR2 SYDVKM. The CDR3 totals 13 residues. V shed 6 bases and J shed 3 bases, with 12 bases lying between them. The CDR3 bases are TGTGCCAGCAGCCAAGTCCATAACTACGAGCAGTACTTC. It is translated as CASSQVHNYEQYF.

Of note for this clonotype: At one end, the junction sequence differs from germline, possibly due to a read error. The chain uses TRBV6-2 or TRBV6-3 and TRBJ2-5; TRBD2 might be the D (6 bases). Germline lookup yields CDR1 MNHEY and CDR2 SVGEGT. CDR3 length: 14 residues. CDR3: CASISGDFQETQYF. CDR3 bases: TGTGCCAGCATTTCCGGGGACTTTCAAGAGACCCAATACTTC.

This chain joins TRBV11-1 and TRBJ2-2, with D perhaps TRBD1 (6 bases). This CDR3 has 13 amino acids. Germline V gives CDR1 SGHAT, CDR2 FQDESV (reference sequence). Between the trimmed V and J ends, which lost 4 bases and 15 bases, there was a span of 18 bases. DNA of the CDR3: TGTGCCAGCAGCTGTTGGGACACCGGTGAGTTGTTTTTT. It is translated as CASSCWDTGELFF.

Many counts were recorded for this clonotype. CDR3 nucleotides: TGCGCCAGCAGCTTTTACGGAAAAGAGACCCAGTACTTC. Amino acids: CASSFYGKETQYF. The rearrangement links TRBV5-1 to TRBJ2-5; D not certain. The CDR3 extends over 13 amino acids. Between the trimmed V and J ends, which lost 2 bases and 3 bases, there was a span of 8 bases. The germline CDR1 and CDR2 sequences are SGHRS and YFSETQ. Looking up the rest from reference TRBV5-1 and TRBJ2-5 gives the full variable domain: KAGVTQTPRYLIKTRGQQVTLSCSPISGHRSVSWYQQTPGQGLQFLFEYFSETQRNKGNFPGRFSGRQFSNSRSEMNVSTLELGDSALYLCASSFYGKETQYFGPGTRLLVL.

The chain uses TRBV6-4 and TRBJ2-3; 9 nucleotides line up with TRBD2. Germline V gene data show CDR1 as MRHNA and CDR2 as SNTAGT. Trimming took 0 bases from V and 8 from J; bases not matched to a gene: 6. This CDR3 has 15 residues. The CDR3 DNA reads TGTGCCAGCAGTGACTCTAGCGGGAGCAAAGCTACGCAGTATTTT. This codes for CASSDSSGSKATQYF.

A remark on this clonotype: This CDR3 fails to terminate in the conserved phenylalanine or tryptophan, so it likely reflects a read error. The chain combines TRBV11-2 with TRBJ2-7; a weak D match, TRBD1 (5 bases). V shed 4 bases and J shed 4 bases, with 14 bases lying between them. CDR1 is SGHAT and CDR2 is FQNNGV in the germline V gene. The CDR3 loop spans 14 amino acids. The DNA of the CDR3 is TGTGCCAGCAGCTCTTACAGGAACACTTACGAGCAGTACTTG. This codes for CASSSYRNTYEQYL.

In regard to this clonotype: One junction end disagrees with the germline gene, perhaps due to a read error. The chain carries TRBV6-6 and TRBJ2-5; D ambiguous. Looked up from germline, CDR1 is MNHNY and CDR2 is SVGAGI (reference sequence). The CDR3 spans 11 residues. The CDR3 protein is CATSPQETEYF. In nucleotides, the CDR3 is TGTGCCACCAGTCCTCAAGAGACCGAGTACTTC.

The genes are TRBV24-1 and TRBJ2-5; 9 nucleotides line up with TRBD1. Germline V lookup: CDR1 KGHDR, CDR2 SFDVKD. Germline trimming cut 2 bases from V and 14 bases from J; bases unmatched to any gene: 20. This CDR3 is built from 17 residues. CDR3 in amino acids: CATSDSGRQGVTETQYF. As DNA, the CDR3 is TGTGCCACCAGTGATTCTGGGCGACAGGGGGTTACGGAGACGCAATACTTC.